The rows below give T cell receptor beta chains drawn from one sample of a study of shared clonotypes between healthy human individuals. Method: immunoSEQ multiplex PCR; TCRdb's copy keeps in-frame clones and lacks some. Of about 2 million clones listed, roughly 95% are singletons. Sequenced material: naive CD8+ T cells sorted from blood. Receptors originate from a man aged 18 to 29 in good health. CDR3s leave out the opening cysteine and the closing phenylalanine or tryptophan.

cdr3_length,v_call,j_call,cdr3_aa
12,TRBV7-9,TRBJ2-7,ASSPRLPSYEQY
10,TRBV7-9,TRBJ2-1,ASSLQTHEQF
14,TRBV29-1,TRBJ1-2,SVDRLQTGIGYGYT
11,TRBV6-5,TRBJ2-7,ASAHARSYEQY
13,TRBV27,TRBJ2-7,ASSTWDRRAYEQY
13,TRBV6-5,TRBJ2-5,ASSPNSGPGETQY
17,TRBV28,TRBJ1-2,ASTAVTGLRLDSDYGYT
14,TRBV4-1,TRBJ2-2,ASSPRDRASTGELF
11,TRBV6-1,TRBJ2-3,ASSETVTDTQY
14,TRBV29-1,TRBJ2-1,SVDRGRQGTHNEQF
16,TRBV9,TRBJ1-1,ASSVERRGRPPNTEAF
14,TRBV5-4,TRBJ1-1,ASSLGVVQGNTEAF
12,TRBV19,TRBJ2-3,ASSIGDLTDTQY
14,TRBV2,TRBJ2-2,ASSAGPGLHTGELF
14,TRBV9,TRBJ2-1,ASSDDPGTGTNEQF
12,TRBV7-2,TRBJ2-3,ASSLGLRPDTQY
10,TRBV2,TRBJ2-5,ASPGLIETQY
10,TRBV28,TRBJ1-5,ASSFYDGVLH
13,TRBV7-9,TRBJ2-5,ASSPRDTHRETQY
9,TRBV20-1,TRBJ2-7,SARSGYEQY
14,TRBV5-1,TRBJ2-3,ASSLDPSGGTDTQY
10,TRBV7-8,TRBJ2-3,ASSIDTDTQY
15,TRBV25-1,TRBJ2-1,ASSESASGRRLFEQF
13,TRBV4-1,TRBJ1-3,ASSHDRSSGNTIY
13,TRBV27,TRBJ1-1,ASSLGAGLNTEAF
14,TRBV13,TRBJ2-6,ASSPSGHSGANVLT